This record covers a single T cell receptor (beta chain). The antigen remains undetermined. The entry originates in a study of early T cells in non-severe SARS-CoV-2 infection. The wider study: Sequencing of unsorted whole blood was done on bulk RNA, leaving chains unpaired.

In the library, individual cDNA molecules carried attached unique molecular identifiers. Each CDR3 protein is one row after TCRdb ran MiXCR on the 5' RACE reads. The table has 48,000 or so distinct CDR3 sequences, approximately 5.7% seen once. CDR1 and CDR2 (germline): MDHEN, SYDVKM. The junction had 14 bases not matched to a gene; V was cut back by 6 bases and J by 8 bases. This CDR3 comprises 15 residues. Study observations and caveats: VDJdb matches were skewed toward anti-spike CD8 T cell responses.

This clonotype was sampled from an adult who was a healthcare worker with PCR-confirmed SARS-CoV-2 infection or an uninfected control (not recorded which). Specimen: whole blood, collected at baseline. The chain combines TRBV28 with TRBJ1-2; 8 positions match TRBD1. The CDR3 sequence: CASSNPDRGVSGYTF. The CDR3 DNA reads TGTGCCAGCAGCAACCCCGACAGGGGAGTCTCAGGCTACACCTTC.